This note documents a single T cell receptor beta chain sequence. The antigen remains unidentified. Combining a sample-barcoded 5' primer with a J-beta primer mix, a second PCR ran for roughly 6 to 12 cycles. In TCRdb, the 5' RACE reads were re-called with MiXCR into one record per CDR3 protein. The data contain approximately 880,000 distinct CDR3 sequences, 48% of them singletons. The data derive from a study of blood T cells in healthy people across ages. Study outcomes and limitations: Measured against age, TCR beta diversity per million T cells decreased in a roughly linear manner.

This sequence was found in a man under 40 in good health. Sequencing input: blood.

DNA of the CDR3: TGCGCCAGCAGCGAAGCGAACCTCCAAGAGACCCAGTACTTC. Protein product: CASSEANLQETQYF. The gene calls are TRBV4-1 and TRBJ2-5; D not certain. The CDR3 is 14 residues long. Trimming cost V 5 bases and J 1 base, with 11 bases left between them. CDR1 MGHRA and CDR2 YSYEKL come from the germline V gene.